The 21 T cell receptor beta chains in this list originate from one sample, sequenced in a study of beta chain features in type 1 diabetes. Whole-study results and caveats: Patients with Type 1 diabetes showed moderately but significantly shorter TCRB CDR3s in all four CD4+ subsets.

The isolated RNA, all of it, was reverse transcribed, so expressed TCRB transcripts were what got sequenced. Some clones are missing from TCRdb's copy, which holds only in-frame ones; the method was immunoSEQ multiplex PCR. The sample includes 300,000 to 450,000 clones, over 9% seen only once; the top ten take about 0.6%. Their antigens remain unidentified. The specimen was central memory CD4+ T cells from blood. These receptors were collected from a man aged 25 to 45 with type 1 diabetes.

Ten or more counts support this clone. The rearrangement links TRBV14 to TRBJ2-5, with 11 bases identical to TRBD1. CDR3 length equals 17 residues. The J segment lost 7 bases and the V segment lost 1 base, leaving 11 bases of the junction unmatched. CDR1 is SGHDN and CDR2 is FVKESK in the germline V gene. The CDR3 DNA reads TGTGCCAGCAGCCAAGTCAGGACAGGGGGCAGTGGTGGGACCCAGTACTTC. It specifies CASSQVRTGGSGGTQYF.

V and J are TRBV6-1 and TRBJ2-1, with 8 positions matching TRBD2. The CDR3 is 15 amino acids. The ends lost 7 bases at V and 2 bases at J; junction bases unmatched: 7. Germline loops: CDR1 MNHNS, CDR2 SASEGT. In DNA form, the CDR3 reads TGTGCCAGCACCCGGGAGGGCAAAACCTACAATGAGCAGTTCTTC. Translating gives CASTREGKTYNEQFF.

This clone was observed a few times. The rearrangement joins TRBV7-6 to TRBJ1-1; D possibly corresponds to TRBD1 (5 bases). Germline CDR1 is SGHVS and CDR2 is FNYEAQ. The germline V and J ends were trimmed by 1 base and 6 bases, with 27 bases remaining between them. This CDR3 has 19 residues. The CDR3 region has the DNA TGTGCCAGCAGCTTAGGTTGGTTCTCCCGGCGGGGGTTGGGGGCTGAAGCTTTCTTT. This sequence encodes CASSLGWFSRRGLGAEAFF.

This clone was found a few times. The junction and the germline gene differ at one end; a read error may be behind it. The rearrangement uses TRBV27 and TRBJ2-5; D is possibly TRBD1 or TRBD2 (5 bases each). Per the germline V gene, CDR1 is MNHEY and CDR2 is SMNVEV (reference sequence). The CDR3 runs 15 residues. The CDR3 loop is CASSLPGRRQGTQYF. CDR3 coding DNA: TGTGCCAGCAGTCTGCCGGGACGGCGACAAGGGACCCAGTACTTC.

The chain links TRBV5-6 to TRBJ2-3; 9 bases agree with TRBD2. Per the germline V gene, CDR1 is SGHDT and CDR2 is YYEEEE. Trimming removed 4 bases from V and 0 bases from J; junction bases left unmatched: 9. The CDR3 spans 17 residues. The CDR3 DNA reads TGTGCCAGCAGCGTGGGTTCTAGCGGGGCTAGCACAGATACGCAGTATTTT. This codes for CASSVGSSGASTDTQYF.

The chain has TRBV6-6 and TRBJ1-1; no firm D call. There are 13 residues in the CDR3. Germline V gene data show CDR1 as MNHNY and CDR2 as SVGAGI (reference sequence). V dropped 2 bases and J dropped 5 bases, with 9 bases sitting between them. The CDR3 coding sequence is TGTGCCAGCAGTTACGGAGAAGGGACTGAAGCTTTCTTT. It translates to CASSYGEGTEAFF.

In its sample, this clone was seen many times. This sample also contains other DNA sequences that code for the same CDR3. The chain combines TRBV10-3 with TRBJ2-1; D is perhaps TRBD2 (5 bases). The V and J ends lost 6 bases and 5 bases respectively, with 5 bases between them. The CDR3 length is 11 residues. Germline V gene sequence: CDR1 ENHRY, CDR2 SYGVKD. The CDR3 region has the DNA TGTGCCATCAGCGGGGACAATGAGCAGTTCTTC. Translation gives CAISGDNEQFF.

This clone was detected once. This chain links TRBV28 with TRBJ1-2; 7 nucleotides agree with TRBD1. CDR3 size: 14 residues. CDR1 is MDHEN and CDR2 is SYDVKM in the germline V gene. V was clipped by 4 bases and J by 7 bases; unmatched bases: 9. The chain's CDR3 is CASSYRTGQGGYTF. CDR3 sequence (DNA): TGTGCCAGCAGTTATAGGACAGGCCAGGGTGGCTACACCTTC.

This clone was counted only a few times. This rearrangement joins TRBV5-6 to TRBJ2-7, with D unresolved. Deletions cut 4 bases from V and 5 bases from J, with 7 bases between. Per the germline V gene, CDR1 is SGHDT and CDR2 is YYEEEE. CDR3 length equals 11 residues. CDR3 DNA: TGTGCCAGCAGCCGCTGGGACGAGCAGTACTTC. Amino acids: CASSRWDEQYF.

This clone was seen more than once but under ten times. The chain employs TRBV2 and TRBJ2-3; D not resolved. This CDR3 spans 13 amino acids. Trimming pared 5 bases from V and 1 base from J, leaving 7 bases between. From germline, CDR1 is SNHLY and CDR2 FYNNEI. The CDR3 DNA follows: TGTGCCAGCAGTTACCGACGCACAGATACGCAGTATTTT. It encodes CASSYRRTDTQYF.

The chain recombines TRBV7-2 with TRBJ1-2; a possible D gene is TRBD1 (5 bases). Trimming removed 5 bases from V and 5 bases from J, with 12 bases in between. Germline V CDR1 and CDR2: SGHTA, FQGNSA. The CDR3 contains 13 residues. CDR3 in DNA: TGTGCCAGCAGCCCACGACAGCGATATGGCTACACCTTC. It translates to CASSPRQRYGYTF.

V and J are TRBV5-4 and TRBJ1-1; perhaps TRBD1 as D (6 bases). Trimming shortened V by 5 bases and J by 4 bases, and 12 bases separated the two germline ends. The germline V gene has CDR1 SGHNT and CDR2 YYREEE (reference sequence). The CDR3 runs 13 residues. The CDR3, as DNA: TGTGCCAGCAGTCCCGTGGACAGCACTGAAGCTTTCTTT. Its protein product is CASSPVDSTEAFF.

This clone came up a few times. This chain uses TRBV27 with TRBJ2-2, with TRBD2 matching over 9 bases. Germline V gene sequence: CDR1 MNHEY, CDR2 SMNVEV (reference sequence). The trim removed 2 bases at V and 7 bases at J, leaving 11 bases unmatched. The CDR3 length is 17 residues. DNA for the CDR3: TGTGCCAGCAGTTTAATTGCTGGGACTAGCCAGTTCGGGGAGCTGTTTTTT. This encodes CASSLIAGTSQFGELFF.

This clone appeared many times. The J gene is TRBJ2-3, the V gene TRBV28; TRBD1 matches at 7 bases. This CDR3 has 15 amino acids. Germline trimming cut 3 bases from V and 4 bases from J; bases unmatched to any gene: 7. Germline CDR1 and CDR2: MDHEN and SYDVKM. The chain's CDR3 is CASSFRNRGPDTQYF. The CDR3, as DNA: TGTGCCAGCAGTTTCAGGAACAGGGGCCCAGATACGCAGTATTTT.

This clone was seen a handful of times. CDR3 amino acids: CASGSYRGGSTEAFF. Here the CDR3 DNA reads TGTGCTAGTGGTTCTTACAGGGGAGGTAGCACTGAAGCTTTCTTT. The chain is built from TRBV12-5 and TRBJ1-1; 7 bases are a match to TRBD1. The CDR3 has 15 residues. Germline lookup yields CDR1 LGHNT and CDR2 FRNRAP. The ends lost 4 bases at V and 4 bases at J; junction bases unmatched: 9.

This chain joins TRBV9 and TRBJ2-1; a possible D gene is TRBD1 (6 bases). V gave up 2 bases and J gave up 15 bases, with 18 bases separating them. Germline values: CDR1 SGDLS, CDR2 YYNGEE. The length of the CDR3 is 13 residues. The CDR3 here is CASSVGQTGYPFF. Here the CDR3 DNA reads TGTGCCAGCAGCGTTGGACAGACAGGTTATCCGTTCTTC.

This clone was seen a few times. This chain uses TRBV5-1 with TRBJ2-6; D is ambiguous. The V gene's germline CDR1 is SGHRS and CDR2 YFSETQ. CDR3 length equals 14 residues. Trimming shortened V by 0 bases and J by 1 base, and 2 bases separated the two germline ends. For the CDR3, the DNA is TGCGCCAGCAGCTTGGCATCTGGGGCCAACGTCCTGACTTTC. Its protein product is CASSLASGANVLTF.

This clone was observed at least ten times. This chain joins TRBV28 and TRBJ2-5; a weak D match, TRBD1 (5 bases). Germline V gene lookup returns CDR1 MDHEN and CDR2 SYDVKM. V lost 3 bases, J lost 5 bases, and 10 bases lay in between. This CDR3 has 13 residues. The CDR3 here is CASSFVRDETQYF. CDR3 DNA: TGTGCCAGCAGTTTCGTCAGGGATGAGACCCAGTACTTC.

A few counts support this clone. This chain connects TRBV7-3 to TRBJ2-3; 7 bases line up with TRBD1. This CDR3 spans 15 amino acids. J gave up 4 bases and V 5 bases, and 9 bases lay outside the gene matches. Looked up from germline, CDR1 is SGHTA and CDR2 is FQGTGA. The CDR3 sequence is CASSDRQGGADTQYF. DNA of the CDR3: TGTGCCAGCAGCGACCGACAGGGCGGCGCAGATACGCAGTATTTT.

This clone was found a few times. The rearrangement links TRBV7-2 to TRBJ2-3; either TRBD1 or TRBD2 may fit D (6 bases each). Trimming took 1 base from V and 4 from J, leaving 15 bases between them. Germline assignment: CDR1 SGHTA and CDR2 FQGNSA. The CDR3 extends over 16 amino acids. In nucleotides, the CDR3 is TGTGCCAGCAGCTTAGTAGGGACGGGGGCTGCAGATACGCAGTATTTT. It translates to CASSLVGTGAADTQYF.

The table lists this clone with a few counts. Its ends do not fully match the called genes, so a read error is possible. J is TRBJ2-7 and V is TRBV7-2; D unresolved. Per the germline V gene, CDR1 is SGHTA and CDR2 is FQGNSA. The CDR3 runs to 16 residues. The CDR3 nucleotides are TGCGCCAGCAGCCAACAACGGTGGGCGAGCTCCTACGAGCAGTACTTC. Encoded protein: CASSQQRWASSYEQYF.